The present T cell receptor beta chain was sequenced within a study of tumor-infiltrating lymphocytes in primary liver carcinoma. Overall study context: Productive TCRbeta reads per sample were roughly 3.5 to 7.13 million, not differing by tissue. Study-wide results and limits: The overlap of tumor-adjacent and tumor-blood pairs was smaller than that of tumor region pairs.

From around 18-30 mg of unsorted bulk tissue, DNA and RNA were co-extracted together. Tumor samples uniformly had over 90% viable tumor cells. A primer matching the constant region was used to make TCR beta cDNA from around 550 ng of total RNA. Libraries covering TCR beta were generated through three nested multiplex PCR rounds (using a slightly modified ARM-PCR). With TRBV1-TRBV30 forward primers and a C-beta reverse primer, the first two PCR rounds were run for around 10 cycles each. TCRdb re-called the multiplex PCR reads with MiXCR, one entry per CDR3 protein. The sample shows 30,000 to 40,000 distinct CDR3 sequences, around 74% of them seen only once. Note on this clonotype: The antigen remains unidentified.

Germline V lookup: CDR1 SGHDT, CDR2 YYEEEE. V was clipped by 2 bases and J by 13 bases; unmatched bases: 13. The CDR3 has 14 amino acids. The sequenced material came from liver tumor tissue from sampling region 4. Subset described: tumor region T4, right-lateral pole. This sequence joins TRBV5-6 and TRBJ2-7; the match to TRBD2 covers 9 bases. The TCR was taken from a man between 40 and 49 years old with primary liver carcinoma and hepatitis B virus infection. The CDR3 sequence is CASSFPGLAYERYF. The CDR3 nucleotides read TGTGCCAGCAGCTTCCCGGGACTAGCCTACGAGCGTTACTTC.